The present T cell receptor (beta chain) was sequenced within a study of blood T cell repertoires in COVID-19. Study-wide background: The United States, Italy and Spain provided the acute and convalescent COVID-19 samples.

V was clipped by 6 bases and J by 3 bases, with 14 bases between them. Per germline, CDR1 SNHLY and CDR2 FYNNEI. This CDR3 contains 15 residues. Sequencing used immunoSEQ multiplex PCR; TCRdb keeps in-frame clones, though not all of them. The table lists approximately 70,000 clones, 88% of them singletons. This clonotype originated in a woman between 65 and 79 years old with acute or convalescent COVID-19. Specimen: peripheral blood. The V gene is TRBV2, the J gene TRBJ1-4; no definite D call. The CDR3 nucleotides are TGTGCCAGCAGACCTCAGCGGGGAGCTAATGAAAAACTGTTTTTT. Its protein is CASRPQRGANEKLFF.